Reported below is one T cell receptor beta chain. The clone's antigen remains unknown. No much larger clone is present one base from it, and per-base qualities are unavailable. The entry originates in a study of T cells after somatic rescue of genetic block (dated by TCRdb to between 2020 and 2021). General notes on the study: The study assessed how robust, over the long term, a T-cell system was when the system had developed through somatic rescue of a genetic block in T-cell development.

Library prep was done by the immunoSEQ multiplex PCR assay. TCRdb limited this immuneACCESS table to in-frame rearrangements with V and J called. A share of clones is missing; checked studies link under half to unresolved V genes, and the rest is unexplained. The sample table lists about 68,000 clones, about 90% of them with a count of one. The ten biggest clones cover about 2.7% of the sample. Specimen: peripheral blood mononuclear cells (PBMCs). This receptor was taken from a man aged 35 to 55.

The CDR3 in this case is CASSYSLNTGELFF. The base sequence is TGTGCCAGCAGTTACTCGCTAAACACCGGGGAGCTGTTTTTT. Rearrangement joined TRBV6-6 to TRBJ2-2; no D gene can be assigned with confidence. The CDR3 numbers 14 residues from cysteine through phenylalanine. Left in the record is the CDR3 DNA by itself, 42 bases read in frame from the first base. The V end loses 0 bases and the J end loses 2 bases, and a stretch of 4 bases separates them. The germline V gene (reference sequence) gives CDR1 as MNHNY and CDR2 as SVGAGI.